The 17 T cell receptor beta chains below were found in one sample sequenced in a study of blood T cells in healthy people across ages. A sample-barcoded 5' primer and a J-beta primer mix were used in a second PCR of roughly 7 to 12 cycles. MiXCR, run by TCRdb on the 5' RACE reads, gives a single entry per CDR3 protein. The sample records some 760,000 distinct CDR3 sequences, roughly 25% being singletons. These data were likewise used in another study, on T cells of mothers and their children.

The source material was blood. These receptors came from a boy aged 5 to 17 in good health.

V gene TRBV6-2 or TRBV6-3 combines with J gene TRBJ2-1; 8 positions match TRBD2. Germline CDR1 reads MNHEY; CDR2 reads SVGEGT. After removal of 6 bases from V and 0 bases from J, the junction contained 7 bases not matched to a gene. The CDR3 covers 16 residues. In DNA, the CDR3 is TGTGCCAGCAGCCCACTAGCGGTGGACTCCTACAATGAGCAGTTCTTC. The encoded protein is CASSPLAVDSYNEQFF.

CDR3 coding DNA: TGTGCCAGCAGCCCTCCGGGACCAATTTGGGATACGCAGTATTTT. It is translated as CASSPPGPIWDTQYF. The genes are TRBV6-2 or TRBV6-3 and TRBJ2-3; the D gene could be TRBD1 or TRBD2 (5 bases each). V lost 6 bases to trimming and J lost 6 bases, with 19 bases between them. From germline, CDR1 is MNHEY and CDR2 SVGEGT. The CDR3 has 15 amino acids.

A few counts support this clonotype. Written as DNA, the CDR3 is TGTGCCAGCAGCCAAGAGTCCGGGAGTTACGAGCAGTACTTC. This encodes CASSQESGSYEQYF. The genes are TRBV3-1 and TRBJ2-1, with a tentative D call TRBD2 (6 bases). The last part of the DNA fits TRBJ2-7 better; the J call may be wrong. Germline CDR1 and CDR2: LGHDT and YNNKEL (reference sequence). The CDR3 consists of 14 residues.

The chain joins TRBV27 to TRBJ2-5, with a possible D match to TRBD1 (6 bases). The CDR3 is made up of 13 amino acids. Germline CDR1 is MNHEY and CDR2 is SMNVEV (reference sequence). V lost 4 bases to trimming and J lost 4 bases, with 10 bases between them. The CDR3: CASSSKGVETQYF. The CDR3 region has the DNA TGTGCCAGCAGTTCTAAGGGGGTAGAGACCCAGTACTTC.

This clonotype has only a few counts. The junction and the germline gene differ at one end; a read error may be behind it. CDR3 nucleotides: TGCGCCAGCGCCCCCGGGGATTCCTACAGTGAGCAGTTCTTC. It codes for CASAPGDSYSEQFF. The genes are TRBV5-1 and TRBJ2-1, with a possible D match to TRBD2 (5 bases). Per germline, CDR1 SGHRS and CDR2 YFSETQ. This CDR3 is 14 amino acids long.

The rearrangement uses TRBV20-1 and TRBJ2-5; D is undetermined. V dropped 3 bases and J dropped 4 bases, with 6 bases sitting between them. Per germline, CDR1 DFQATT and CDR2 SNEGSKA (reference sequence). This CDR3 spans 11 amino acids. CDR3: CSASLIETQYF. In nucleotides, the CDR3 is TGCAGTGCTAGCTTGATAGAGACCCAGTACTTC.

The gene calls are TRBV20-1 and TRBJ2-2; no definite D call. The CDR3 sequence is 14 residues long. Germline values: CDR1 DFQATT, CDR2 SNEGSKA (reference sequence). With 0 bases removed from V and 3 bases from J, the gap between germline ends came to 8 bases. Here the CDR3 DNA reads TGCAGTGCTAGAGATCTGGTCGACACCGGGGAGCTGTTTTTT. It is translated as CSARDLVDTGELFF.

V and J are TRBV28 and TRBJ2-5, with 8 bases that match TRBD2. The J segment lost 2 bases and the V segment lost 6 bases, leaving 8 bases of the junction unmatched. Germline CDR1 MDHEN, CDR2 SYDVKM. The CDR3 consists of 15 residues. The CDR3 bases are TGTGCCAGCAGCCCAAAGGGCGGGGGGCAAGAGACCCAGTACTTC. It is translated as CASSPKGGGQETQYF.

This sequence joins TRBV12-3 or TRBV12-4 and TRBJ2-2, with TRBD2 matching 14 bases. The CDR3 length is 16 residues. V shed 6 bases, J shed 4 bases, and the junction held 4 bases outside the gene matches. CDR3 residues: CASRRGLAGVTGELFF. As DNA, the CDR3 is TGTGCCAGCAGGAGGGGACTAGCGGGAGTCACCGGGGAGCTGTTTTTT.

In its sample, this clonotype was seen a few times. The chain employs TRBV14 and TRBJ1-4; D gene ambiguous. V was trimmed by 2 bases and J by 6 bases, leaving 7 bases between them. Germline lookup yields CDR1 SGHDN and CDR2 FVKESK. The CDR3 length is 13 residues. Here the CDR3 reads CASSQHVDEKLFF. The CDR3 nucleotides are TGTGCCAGCAGCCAACACGTAGATGAAAAACTGTTTTTT.

The gene calls are TRBV4-1 and TRBJ1-1, with a tentative D call TRBD1 (5 bases). The length of the CDR3 is 15 residues. V lost 0 bases and J 1 base, leaving 9 bases between the germline ends. CDR1 MGHRA and CDR2 YSYEKL come from the germline V gene. In nucleotides, the CDR3 is TGCGCCAGCAGCCAAGACCCTGGACAGAACACTGAAGCTTTCTTT. Its protein is CASSQDPGQNTEAFF.

The CDR3 DNA sequence: TGTGCCAGCAACTCACAGGGGGCTGGCGACTATGGCTACACCTTC. Translated: CASNSQGAGDYGYTF. The V call is TRBV28, the J call TRBJ1-2; TRBD1 aligns across 9 bases. With 7 bases clipped from V and 3 bases from J, the junction kept 9 bases outside the gene matches. Per germline, CDR1 MDHEN and CDR2 SYDVKM. The CDR3 sequence is 15 residues long.

This chain uses TRBV12-3 or TRBV12-4 with TRBJ1-5, with 7 bases that match TRBD1. The J segment lost 11 bases and the V segment lost 3 bases, leaving 4 bases of the junction unmatched. The CDR3 runs 12 residues. Here the CDR3 reads CASSFRGLTQHF. In DNA, the CDR3 is TGTGCCAGCAGTTTTAGGGGGCTGACCCAGCATTTT.

The table lists this clonotype with a few counts. The chain combines TRBV5-1 with TRBJ2-6; 8 positions agree with TRBD1. The CDR3 sequence is 17 residues long. The germline gives CDR1 SGHRS, CDR2 YFSETQ. J gave up 0 bases and V 3 bases, and 5 bases lay outside the gene matches. CDR3 protein: CASSSGQGTSGANVLTF. CDR3 DNA sequence: TGCGCCAGCAGCTCCGGACAGGGCACCTCTGGGGCCAACGTCCTGACTTTC.

This clonotype was seen a handful of times. The CDR3 region is CSAPGLAEADLAKNIQYF. The CDR3 nucleotides are TGCAGTGCTCCGGGACTAGCGGAAGCTGACCTAGCCAAAAACATTCAGTACTTC. This sequence joins TRBV20-1 and TRBJ2-4; the match to TRBD2 covers 11 bases. The CDR3 spans 18 residues. The V segment lost 5 bases and the J segment 0 bases; nucleotides outside the gene matches: 12. Germline V gene data show CDR1 as DFQATT and CDR2 as SNEGSKA (reference sequence).

CDR3 amino acids: CASSAQYNEQFF. CDR3 nucleotide sequence: TGTGCCAGCAGTGCACAGTACAATGAGCAGTTCTTC. This chain joins TRBV6-1 and TRBJ2-1; D uncertain. Germline CDR1 is MNHNS and CDR2 is SASEGT. There are 12 residues in the CDR3. With 4 bases removed from V and 4 bases from J, the gap between germline ends came to 5 bases.

This clonotype was seen only a few times. The chain is built from TRBV13 and TRBJ2-5; unclear D gene. CDR1 PRHDT and CDR2 FYEKMQ come from the germline V gene (reference sequence). V gave up 7 bases and J gave up 7 bases, with 16 bases separating them. The CDR3 covers 13 residues. Here the CDR3 reads CASTSPWEVTQYF. Written as DNA, the CDR3 is TGTGCCAGCACGTCCCCCTGGGAAGTGACCCAGTACTTC. The full variable domain, its missing parts supplied by reference TRBV13 and TRBJ2-5, is AAGVIQSPRHLIKEKRETATLKCYPIPRHDTVYWYQQGPGQDPQFLISFYEKMQSDKGSIPDRFSAQQFSDYHSELNMSSLELGDSALYFCASTSPWEVTQYFGPGTRLLVL.